A selection of T cell receptor beta chains follows, all from one sample in a study of T cell repertoires in cytomegalovirus infection. TCRdb called the reads again in MiXCR, with one record for every CDR3 protein. The sample has some 680,000 distinct CDR3 sequences, 35% to 45% seen once. The sample was PBMCs. The receptor source for this set is a human donor in good health (CMV status not recorded). Some clones in this sample may be carry-over from other donors' samples. CDR3s include the opening cysteine and the closing phenylalanine or tryptophan. Each record gives: J gene, clone size, V gene, CDR3 protein. The size of a clone is reported for some rows only, either as once, few or many, or as a class for expanded clones.

>TRBJ1-5|-|TRBV12-3/TRBV12-4
CASSLDRGLGQPQHF
>TRBJ1-2|few|TRBV12-3/TRBV12-4
CASSSGLRYTF
>TRBJ2-7|-|TRBV10-3
CAIRDTWDPYEQYF
>TRBJ2-1|few|TRBV6-5
CASSYNRRRVDNEQFF
>TRBJ1-5|-|TRBV28
CASSQIQGGSNQPQHF
>TRBJ2-1|-|TRBV24-1
CATSETGTGSYNEQFF
>TRBJ1-1|few|TRBV7-3
CASSQDPQGNTEAFF
>TRBJ2-2|few|TRBV20-1
CSASKYLGSGELFF
>TRBJ2-3|many|TRBV7-8
CASTRDSRSTDTQYF
>TRBJ1-2|-|TRBV5-5
CASSLFPGANYGYTF
>TRBJ1-2|-|TRBV15
CATSRDLTGSEGDGYTF
>TRBJ2-2|few|TRBV19
CASKARNTGELFF
>TRBJ1-5|many|TRBV7-2
CASSLDSKAQPQHF
>TRBJ1-2|-|TRBV2
CARSSGGPGITF
>TRBJ1-5|-|TRBV7-8
CASSETGGPAGPQHF
>TRBJ2-1|few|TRBV12-3/TRBV12-4
CASRPGTSGGNEQFF